The 27 T cell receptor beta chains presented below share a single source sample, sequenced in a study of blood T cell repertoires in COVID-19. Sequenced by immunoSEQ multiplex PCR; TCRdb stores in-frame clones only, minus some. This sample carries about 170,000 clones, roughly 93% of them seen once, and the ten largest clones take roughly 4.5%. The specimen was peripheral blood. The source is a man between 18 and 29 years old with COVID-19, enrolled during active disease.

The chain uses TRBV28 and TRBJ2-7, with D perhaps TRBD2 (7 bases). Germline values: CDR1 MDHEN, CDR2 SYDVKM. V lost 7 bases to trimming and J lost 7 bases, with 20 bases between them. This CDR3 contains 14 residues. CDR3 sequence reads: CASIAGGPGGEQYF. CDR3 DNA sequence: TGTGCCAGCATAGCCGGGGGGCCCGGGGGAGAGCAGTACTTC.

The chain couples TRBV7-3 to TRBJ2-7; D is unresolved. V shed 1 base and J shed 6 bases, with 19 bases lying between them. The CDR3 covers 16 residues. Germline assignment: CDR1 SGHTA and CDR2 FQGTGA. The CDR3 DNA reads TGTGCCAGCAGCTTAAATCCCCCTGGGCTTTTTTTCGAGCAGTACTTC. Protein sequence: CASSLNPPGLFFEQYF.

V gene TRBV5-4 combines with J gene TRBJ2-1; D gene ambiguous. The CDR3 is 13 amino acids. Germline loops: CDR1 SGHNT, CDR2 YYREEE (reference sequence). Trimming left V 7 bases short and J 3 bases short, with 11 bases between. CDR3 DNA sequence: TGTGCCAGCTCTACTTTCTTCTACAATGAGCAGTTCTTC. Translation: CASSTFFYNEQFF.

The V gene is TRBV5-4, the J gene TRBJ1-6, with D possibly matching TRBD1 (6 bases). Trimming stripped 2 bases from V and 7 bases from J, with 10 bases between. CDR1 is SGHNT, CDR2 YYREEE, per germline (reference sequence). The CDR3 sequence is 14 residues long. The CDR3 DNA reads TGTGCCAGCAGCTTCCGGGACATCAATTCACCCCTCCACTTT. Translated: CASSFRDINSPLHF.

This chain connects TRBV3-1 (or the pseudogene TRBV3-2) to TRBJ1-1; D not resolved. Trimming removed 0 bases from V and 9 bases from J, with 11 bases in between. The CDR3 contains 13 residues. Germline V lookup: CDR1 LGHDT, CDR2 YNNKEL (reference sequence). The CDR3 region is CASSQEAPPKAFF. The CDR3 nucleotides are TGTGCCAGCAGCCAAGAAGCACCCCCCAAAGCTTTCTTT.

The rearrangement links TRBV25-1 to TRBJ2-1; tentatively, D is TRBD1 (6 bases). The ends were cut back, 0 bases at V and 9 bases at J, with 18 bases in the middle. The CDR3 runs to 16 residues. Per germline, CDR1 MGHDK and CDR2 SYGVNS. CDR3 loop: CASSEYWPGAVTEQFF. In nucleotides, the CDR3 is TGTGCCAGCAGTGAATATTGGCCAGGGGCGGTGACTGAGCAGTTCTTC.

The chain couples TRBV12-3 or TRBV12-4 to TRBJ2-7; D perhaps matches TRBD2 (7 bases). This CDR3 comprises 13 residues. Trimming pared 4 bases from V and 12 bases from J, leaving 19 bases between. The DNA of the CDR3 is TGTGCCAGCAGTTGGGGGGGGCAGGGGATCGCGTACTTC. Its translation is CASSWGGQGIAYF.

This clone came up once. This rearrangement joins TRBV9 to TRBJ1-5, with 8 bases matching TRBD1. This CDR3 comprises 16 residues. Germline loops: CDR1 SGDLS, CDR2 YYNGEE. V shed 2 bases, J shed 0 bases, and the junction held 4 bases outside the gene matches. The CDR3 DNA sequence: TGTGCCAGCAGCGTCCAGGGGGCTACTAGCAATCAGCCCCAGCATTTT. Translated: CASSVQGATSNQPQHF.

The chain is built from TRBV13 and TRBJ1-1, with D tentatively TRBD1 (6 bases). CDR3 length: 13 residues. The germline V gene encodes CDR1 PRHDT and CDR2 FYEKMQ (reference sequence). The V end lost 1 base, the J end lost 3 bases, and 6 bases lay between the germline ends. The CDR3 here is CASSLAGDTEAFF. The CDR3 region has the DNA TGTGCCAGCAGCTTAGCAGGGGACACTGAAGCTTTCTTT.

The chain employs TRBV12-3 or TRBV12-4 and TRBJ2-5; a weak D match, TRBD2 (5 bases). V was trimmed by 6 bases and J by 5 bases, leaving 13 bases between them. This CDR3 is 13 amino acids long. As DNA, the CDR3 is TGTGCCAGCAGAAGACTACCCTCGGAGACCCAGTACTTC. It encodes CASRRLPSETQYF.

The CDR3: CASSQEYGLAGNEQFF. The DNA for the CDR3 is TGTGCCAGCAGCCAAGAATACGGACTAGCGGGGAATGAGCAGTTCTTC. This chain uses TRBV5-8 with TRBJ2-1; 12 bases match TRBD2. V shed 4 bases, J shed 7 bases, and the junction held 9 bases outside the gene matches. CDR1 is SGHTS, CDR2 YDEGEE, per germline. This CDR3 is 16 amino acids long.

This clone was observed a single time. This sequence joins TRBV5-4 and TRBJ2-7, with 11 bases lining up with TRBD2. The CDR3 extends over 15 amino acids. Germline V gives CDR1 SGHNT, CDR2 YYREEE (reference sequence). V lost 4 bases and J lost 3; bases outside the gene matches: 6. The CDR3 here is CASSRGLAEHYEQYF. CDR3 DNA sequence: TGTGCCAGCAGCCGGGGACTAGCGGAGCACTACGAGCAGTACTTC. The whole variable domain, remainder taken from reference TRBV5-4 and TRBJ2-7, is ETGVTQSPTHLIKTRGQQVTLRCSSQSGHNTVSWYQQALGQGPQFIFQYYREEENGRGNFPPRFSGLQFPNYSSELNVNALELDDSALYLCASSRGLAEHYEQYFGPGTRLTVT.

The rearrangement links TRBV28 to TRBJ1-2; D perhaps matches TRBD1 (6 bases). Germline CDR1 is MDHEN and CDR2 is SYDVKM. V lost 4 bases, J lost 6 bases, and 18 bases lay in between. This CDR3 has 15 amino acids. The CDR3 reads CASSSPNRDIDGYTF. The CDR3 DNA sequence: TGTGCCAGCAGTTCCCCCAATCGGGACATTGATGGCTACACCTTC.

This clone was found once. This chain connects TRBV19 to TRBJ1-1, with D maybe TRBD1 (5 bases). Trimming took off 6 bases at V and 2 bases at J, with 16 bases between the two ends. This CDR3 spans 15 amino acids. CDR1 and CDR2 (germline): LNHDA, SQIVND (reference sequence). CDR3 sequence: CASSHTGGPNTEAFF. DNA for the CDR3: TGTGCCAGTAGCCACACCGGGGGTCCCAACACTGAAGCTTTCTTT. Based on the CDR3 plus reference TRBV19 and TRBJ1-1, the full variable domain is DGGITQSPKYLFRKEGQNVTLSCEQNLNHDAMYWYRQDPGQGLRLIYYSQIVNDFQKGDIAEGYSVSREKKESFPLTVTSAQKNPTAFYLCASSHTGGPNTEAFFGQGTRLTVV.

The chain carries TRBV2 and TRBJ2-1, with 14 positions matching TRBD2. There are 18 residues in the CDR3. The germline gives CDR1 SNHLY, CDR2 FYNNEI. J lost 6 bases, V lost 4 bases, and 11 bases had no gene match. The CDR3 sequence: CASSAEFPGLAGVNEQFF. DNA for the CDR3: TGTGCCAGCAGTGCAGAATTCCCGGGACTAGCGGGAGTCAATGAGCAGTTCTTC.

This rearrangement joins TRBV24-1 to TRBJ2-1; 11 nucleotides agree with TRBD2. Trimming cost V 0 bases and J 0 bases; bases outside gene matches: 0. There are 17 residues in the CDR3. CDR1 KGHDR and CDR2 SFDVKD come from the germline V gene. The CDR3: CATSDLTSGGSYNEQFF. The CDR3, as DNA: TGTGCCACCAGTGATTTGACTAGCGGGGGCTCCTACAATGAGCAGTTCTTC.

V usage is TRBV30 and J usage is TRBJ1-3, with D uncertain. Germline V lookup: CDR1 GTSNPN, CDR2 SVGIG (reference sequence). V lost 4 bases and J 2 bases, leaving 9 bases between the germline ends. The CDR3 has 13 amino acids. CDR3 loop: CAWMQSAGNTIYF. The DNA for the CDR3 is TGTGCCTGGATGCAGTCAGCTGGAAACACCATATATTTT.

The V call is TRBV5-1, the J call TRBJ2-7, with 7 bases that match TRBD2. Germline CDR1 SGHRS, CDR2 YFSETQ. This CDR3 is built from 14 residues. V lost 1 base to trimming and J lost 5 bases; unmatched junction nucleotides: 6. Here the CDR3 DNA reads TGCGCCAGCAGCTTGCGTGGCGGGAGCCACGAGCAGTACTTC. Encoded protein: CASSLRGGSHEQYF.

CDR3 residues: CASSEGGQGADTQYF. The CDR3 nucleotides read TGTGCCAGCAGTGAGGGGGGCCAGGGGGCAGATACGCAGTATTTT. The chain joins TRBV6-4 to TRBJ2-3; D is perhaps TRBD1 (7 bases). V was shortened by 3 bases and J by 4 bases, with 14 bases between the two germline ends. The CDR3 length is 15 residues. The germline V gene has CDR1 MRHNA and CDR2 SNTAGT.

The J gene is TRBJ1-2, the V gene TRBV18; no firm D call. The germline V gene has CDR1 KGHSH and CDR2 LQKENI. V lost 6 bases, J lost 3 bases, and 11 bases lay in between. The CDR3 sequence is 13 residues long. DNA for the CDR3: TGTGCCAGCTCCGTCCGGGAACACTATGGCTACACCTTC. Translating it yields CASSVREHYGYTF.

This chain uses TRBV6-5 with TRBJ2-7, with a tentative D call TRBD2 (5 bases). The V gene's germline CDR1 is MNHEY and CDR2 SVGAGI. Trimming stripped 8 bases from V and 0 bases from J, with 17 bases between. This CDR3 spans 15 amino acids. The CDR3 here is CASSLGSAFSYEQYF. The CDR3, as DNA: TGTGCCAGCTCTCTGGGTAGCGCGTTCTCCTACGAGCAGTACTTC.

The gene calls are TRBV6-4 and TRBJ2-3; perhaps TRBD1 as D (7 bases). Deletions cut 4 bases from V and 4 bases from J, with 18 bases between. CDR3 length equals 16 residues. Germline CDR1 MRHNA, CDR2 SNTAGT. The CDR3 loop is CASSAGEAGGPDTQYF. As DNA, the CDR3 is TGTGCCAGCAGTGCCGGGGAGGCAGGGGGTCCAGATACGCAGTATTTT.

This chain connects TRBV7-9 to TRBJ1-1; 7 bases align to TRBD1. This CDR3 spans 15 amino acids. Germline loops: CDR1 SEHNR, CDR2 FQNEAQ (reference sequence). After removal of 1 base from V and 3 bases from J, the junction contained 5 bases not matched to a gene. CDR3 residues: CASSLDRGWDTEAFF. Here the CDR3 DNA reads TGTGCCAGCAGCTTAGACAGGGGATGGGACACTGAAGCTTTCTTT. The variable domain in full, with the rest retrieved from reference TRBV7-9 and TRBJ1-1, is DTGVSQNPRHKITKRGQNVTFRCDPISEHNRLYWYRQTLGQGPEFLTYFQNEAQLEKSRLLSDRFSAERPKGSFSTLEIQRTEQGDSAMYLCASSLDRGWDTEAFFGQGTRLTVV.

V gene TRBV7-9 combines with J gene TRBJ2-7, with D maybe TRBD2 (6 bases). The germline CDR1 and CDR2 sequences are SEHNR and FQNEAQ (reference sequence). The V and J ends lost 5 bases and 7 bases respectively, with 15 bases between them. The CDR3 has 13 residues. The CDR3 protein is CASSRVAGQEQYF. DNA for the CDR3: TGTGCCAGCAGCAGAGTGGCGGGGCAAGAGCAGTACTTC.

The genes are TRBV7-8 and TRBJ2-7; 7 nucleotides line up with TRBD1. This CDR3 is built from 16 residues. Germline V gives CDR1 SGHVS, CDR2 FQNEAQ. J was trimmed by 7 bases and V by 3 bases; bases with no gene match: 15. For the CDR3, the DNA is TGTGCCAGCAGCTTGAGGGACAGACAATCTACGAGGGAGCAGTACTTC. This gives the protein CASSLRDRQSTREQYF.

About this clone: A read error may produce the germline difference seen at one junction end. V gene TRBV29-1 combines with J gene TRBJ2-1, with 12 bases aligning to TRBD2. Germline V lookup: CDR1 SQVTM, CDR2 ANQGSEA. The CDR3 has 14 residues. This chain's CDR3 is CSVAKRLAGDLPLF. The DNA for the CDR3 is TGCAGCGTTGCGAAGAGACTAGCGGGAGATTTACCCCTCTTC.

The V call is TRBV10-3, the J call TRBJ1-6, with a possible D match to TRBD1 (6 bases). Germline-derived CDR1 and CDR2 are ENHRY and SYGVKD. The length of the CDR3 is 12 residues. V lost 6 bases to trimming and J lost 13 bases, with 13 bases between them. CDR3 DNA: TGTGCCATCAGGGACAGAGAACCGCCCCTCCACTTT. Translation: CAIRDREPPLHF.